Listed here are 32 T cell receptor beta chains from one sample, sequenced in a study of CXCR3 chemokines and chemotherapy response in bladder cancer. One entry per CDR3 protein, called by TCRdb with MiXCR from the PCR reads. The sample contains over 10,000 distinct CDR3 sequences, roughly an eighth of which appear only once. Sample collection occurred from a patient whose treatment included neoadjuvant chemotherapy. These receptors came from a human donor with bladder cancer that did not respond to neoadjuvant chemotherapy.

The table lists this clonotype with a few counts. The rearrangement uses TRBV12-3 or TRBV12-4 and TRBJ1-3, with D hard to call. Between the trimmed V and J ends, which lost 7 bases and 3 bases, there was a span of 13 bases. The CDR3 sequence is 14 residues long. CDR3 coding DNA: TGTGCCAGCACCCAAGGAGGATTTGGAAACACCATATATTTT. Its protein product is CASTQGGFGNTIYF.

This chain links TRBV20-1 with TRBJ2-1, with D perhaps TRBD1 or TRBD2 (5 bases each). The germline CDR1 and CDR2 sequences are DFQATT and SNEGSKA (reference sequence). The CDR3 loop spans 16 amino acids. The germline V and J ends were trimmed by 1 base and 8 bases, with 21 bases remaining between them. CDR3 DNA sequence: TGCAGTGCTAGAGGGGGCCGAGGGGCTTCTTACGATGAGCAGTTCTTC. This codes for CSARGGRGASYDEQFF.

This clonotype was recorded many times. The chain couples TRBV12-3 or TRBV12-4 to TRBJ2-1; D ambiguous. The CDR3 consists of 12 residues. V was trimmed by 6 bases and J by 7 bases, leaving 10 bases between them. CDR3: CASSPRRNEQFF. For the CDR3, the DNA is TGTGCCAGCAGCCCACGAAGGAATGAGCAGTTCTTC.

This clonotype was detected many times. The rearrangement joins TRBV18 to TRBJ1-4; D ambiguous. CDR1 is KGHSH, CDR2 LQKENI, per germline. V dropped 3 bases and J dropped 8 bases, with 19 bases sitting between them. The CDR3 loop spans 16 amino acids. The CDR3 DNA reads TGTGCCAGCTCACCCATTGGACCGGGTGGTGAGGAAAAACTGTTTTTT. Amino acid sequence: CASSPIGPGGEEKLFF.

Regarding this clonotype: It differs at one base from a far larger clone, so likely a read error. The chain has TRBV6-5 and TRBJ2-7; 8 nucleotides line up with TRBD2. The CDR3 contains 15 residues. Germline CDR1 is MNHEY and CDR2 is SVGAGI. J was trimmed by 7 bases and V by 2 bases; bases with no gene match: 10. The CDR3 loop reads CASSYGLAGYNEQYF. The CDR3 nucleotides are TGTGCCAGCAGTTACGGGCTAGCGGGTTACAATGAGCAGTACTTC.

With regard to this clonotype: It differs at one base from a far larger clone, so likely a read error. V and J are TRBV6-2 or TRBV6-3 and TRBJ1-5; D is ambiguous. Looked up from germline, CDR1 is MNHEY and CDR2 is SVGEGT. This CDR3 contains 14 residues. The CDR3 nucleotides are TGTGTCAGCACGGAAAGCTATAGCAATCAGCCCCAGCATTTT. This sequence encodes CVSTESYSNQPQHF.

This clonotype was found many times. The chain couples TRBV7-2 to TRBJ1-5; no firm D call. From germline, CDR1 is SGHTA and CDR2 FQGNSA. The CDR3 extends over 14 amino acids. V lost 5 bases and J 3 bases, leaving 11 bases between the germline ends. The CDR3 sequence: CASSRDGYNQPQHF. The CDR3 bases are TGTGCCAGCAGCCGCGACGGATACAATCAGCCCCAGCATTTT.

This clonotype was counted many times. The chain joins TRBV6-5 to TRBJ1-2, with no clear D. V lost 10 bases and J lost 0, with 21 bases in between. This CDR3 has 16 amino acids. Germline V gene lookup returns CDR1 MNHEY and CDR2 SVGAGI. CDR3 in DNA: TGTGCCACCACGGAGTGGCCGGCAGTAGCTAACTATGGCTACACCTTC. This encodes CATTEWPAVANYGYTF.

This clonotype was seen repeatedly, ten times or more. V usage is TRBV19 and J usage is TRBJ2-3; possibly TRBD1 for D (5 bases). CDR3 length equals 13 residues. The V gene lost 6 bases and the J gene lost 2 bases, with 9 bases spanning the gap. Germline V lookup: CDR1 LNHDA, CDR2 SQIVND (reference sequence). The DNA of the CDR3 is TGTGCCAGTAGCGACAGAGACACAGATACGCAGTATTTT. Encoded protein: CASSDRDTDTQYF.

This clonotype was seen at least ten times. The chain recombines TRBV27 with TRBJ1-1, with a tentative D call TRBD1 (5 bases). V lost 2 bases and J 5 bases, leaving 12 bases between the germline ends. This CDR3 spans 14 amino acids. Per germline, CDR1 MNHEY and CDR2 SMNVEV (reference sequence). The CDR3 loop reads CASSLEGWGTEAFF. The CDR3 DNA follows: TGTGCCAGCAGTTTAGAGGGGTGGGGAACTGAAGCTTTCTTT.

This clonotype was counted ten times or more. The chain joins TRBV6-5 to TRBJ1-6, with D possibly being TRBD1 (6 bases). The V gene's germline CDR1 is MNHEY and CDR2 SVGAGI. The CDR3 length is 15 residues. V dropped 0 bases and J dropped 8 bases, with 11 bases sitting between them. The CDR3 loop reads CASSYSGRGDSPLHF. CDR3 coding DNA: TGTGCCAGCAGTTACTCCGGCAGGGGAGATTCACCCCTCCACTTT.

This clonotype was counted at least ten times. V and J are TRBV6-5 and TRBJ1-1; D gene ambiguous. The CDR3 is 15 amino acids. Per germline, CDR1 MNHEY and CDR2 SVGAGI. The germline V and J ends were trimmed by 0 bases and 0 bases, with 8 bases remaining between them. The CDR3 region is CASSYSVTMNTEAFF. The DNA of the CDR3 is TGTGCCAGCAGTTACTCGGTAACAATGAACACTGAAGCTTTCTTT.

This clonotype was recorded many times. The chain uses TRBV29-1 and TRBJ2-2; D is undetermined. This CDR3 region has 13 residues. Germline CDR1 reads SQVTM; CDR2 reads ANQGSEA. V dropped 5 bases and J dropped 0 bases, with 7 bases sitting between them. CDR3 sequence reads: CSVFLPNTGELFF. The CDR3 DNA is TGCAGCGTTTTCCTTCCGAACACCGGGGAGCTGTTTTTT.

The genes are TRBV19 and TRBJ2-1, with 14 bases matching TRBD2. The CDR3 length is 16 residues. The V and J ends lost 6 bases and 8 bases, in that order; junction bases with no gene match: 9. CDR1 is LNHDA, CDR2 SQIVND, per germline (reference sequence). The CDR3 nucleotides read TGTGCCAGTAGGGGGGGGACTAGCGGGAGTTTAGATGAGCAGTTCTTC. Protein sequence: CASRGGTSGSLDEQFF.

This clonotype came up many times. V gene TRBV19 combines with J gene TRBJ2-7; D is perhaps TRBD2 (6 bases). In germline, CDR1 is LNHDA, CDR2 SQIVND (reference sequence). The V and J ends lost 6 bases and 2 bases respectively, with 14 bases between them. The CDR3 spans 14 residues. DNA of the CDR3: TGTGCCAGTAGCCGACTAGATAACGCCTACGAGCAGTACTTC. Translating gives CASSRLDNAYEQYF.

This clonotype was detected ten times or more. The chain has TRBV18 and TRBJ1-5; TRBD1 might be the D (5 bases). The germline V gene encodes CDR1 KGHSH and CDR2 LQKENI. V was shortened by 3 bases and J by 2 bases, with 8 bases between the two germline ends. The CDR3 is made up of 14 amino acids. CDR3 DNA: TGTGCCAGCTCACCGACAGTTGGCAATCAGCCCCAGCATTTT. Its translation is CASSPTVGNQPQHF.

The chain carries TRBV7-2 and TRBJ2-3; 8 bases agree with TRBD1. This CDR3 comprises 16 residues. V lost 5 bases, J lost 0 bases, and 7 bases stayed unmatched. Germline V gene lookup returns CDR1 SGHTA and CDR2 FQGNSA. CDR3 sequence reads: CASSLAGTGSTDTQYF. The CDR3 DNA is TGTGCCAGCAGCCTCGCAGGGACAGGAAGCACAGATACGCAGTATTTT.

This clonotype appeared many times. The chain links TRBV6-8 to TRBJ1-5; D might be TRBD1 (5 bases). The V gene lost 9 bases and the J gene lost 6 bases, with 12 bases spanning the gap. The germline V gene encodes CDR1 MNHGY and CDR2 SAAAGT. CDR3 length: 12 amino acids. CDR3: CARDTGGQPQHF. The CDR3, as DNA: TGTGCCAGAGACACAGGAGGTCAGCCCCAGCATTTT.

V gene TRBV11-2 combines with J gene TRBJ1-1; TRBD1 might be the D (5 bases). CDR1 and CDR2 (germline): SGHAT, FQNNGV. The CDR3 consists of 14 residues. V lost 1 base and J 5 bases, leaving 11 bases between the germline ends. The CDR3, as DNA: TGTGCCAGCAGCTTAGGGGAGGGACGGACTGAAGCTTTCTTT. Protein: CASSLGEGRTEAFF.

V usage is TRBV16 and J usage is TRBJ1-1, with unresolved D. Per germline, CDR1 KGHSY and CDR2 FQNENV. This CDR3 region has 13 residues. V was clipped by 8 bases and J by 2 bases, with 12 bases between them. CDR3 sequence reads: CASGRGENTEAFF. CDR3 nucleotide sequence: TGTGCCAGCGGTCGCGGAGAAAACACTGAAGCTTTCTTT.

This chain links TRBV30 with TRBJ1-2; D possibly corresponds to TRBD1 (6 bases). CDR3 length equals 14 residues. Germline V gene sequence: CDR1 GTSNPN, CDR2 SVGIG (reference sequence). V dropped 1 base and J dropped 1 base, with 10 bases sitting between them. CDR3 sequence: CAWSGQVNNYGYTF. CDR3 nucleotide sequence: TGTGCCTGGAGTGGACAGGTGAATAACTATGGCTACACCTTC.

Ten or more counts support this clonotype. The V gene is TRBV7-9, the J gene TRBJ1-6; D not certain. Trimming stripped 5 bases from V and 6 bases from J, with 5 bases between. The CDR3 totals 12 residues. Germline V gene sequence: CDR1 SEHNR, CDR2 FQNEAQ (reference sequence). The CDR3 loop is CASSPINSPLHF. The CDR3 DNA sequence: TGTGCCAGCAGCCCCATTAATTCACCCCTCCACTTT.

Worth noting for this clonotype: This is likely an artifact of a read error, given a far larger clone one base away. The chain uses TRBV7-2 and TRBJ2-1, with D tentatively TRBD2 (6 bases). CDR3 length equals 13 residues. Germline CDR1 reads SGHTA; CDR2 reads FQGNSA. V lost 5 bases, J lost 13 bases, and 18 bases lay in between. The CDR3 protein is CASSPREAETQFF. Written as DNA, the CDR3 is TGTGCCAGCAGCCCAAGGGAGGCGGAGACCCAGTTCTTC.

This sequence joins TRBV20-1 and TRBJ2-3; TRBD2 aligns across 8 bases. Germline trimming cut 4 bases from V and 4 bases from J; bases unmatched to any gene: 10. Per the germline V gene, CDR1 is DFQATT and CDR2 is SNEGSKA (reference sequence). This CDR3 is built from 15 residues. The CDR3 spells CSANGGESSSDTQYF. The CDR3 coding sequence is TGCAGTGCTAACGGGGGGGAGAGTAGTTCAGATACGCAGTATTTT.

In DNA form, the CDR3 reads TGTGCCCAACTCGTCGGGGAACGCGGGACCGGGGAGCTGTTTTTT. Protein: CAQLVGERGTGELFF. The rearrangement joins TRBV2 to TRBJ2-2; tentatively, D is TRBD2 (5 bases). Germline V gene sequence: CDR1 SNHLY, CDR2 FYNNEI. The V and J ends lost 11 bases and 5 bases respectively, with 21 bases between them. This CDR3 has 15 residues.

This clonotype was recorded many times. V gene TRBV6-2 or TRBV6-3 combines with J gene TRBJ1-4; D unclear. The CDR3 runs 12 residues. Per the germline V gene, CDR1 is MNHEY and CDR2 is SVGEGT. The V end was cut by 7 bases, the J end by 0 bases, with 3 bases between. CDR3 in DNA: TGTGCCAGCACAGCAACTAATGAAAAACTGTTTTTT. This encodes CASTATNEKLFF.

This clonotype was picked up many times. The chain is built from TRBV27 and TRBJ1-2; D is possibly TRBD1 (5 bases). V was shortened by 6 bases and J by 4 bases, with 21 bases between the two germline ends. Germline loops: CDR1 MNHEY, CDR2 SMNVEV (reference sequence). This CDR3 is built from 16 residues. The CDR3 sequence: CASSLGVGVRGYGYTF. Here the CDR3 DNA reads TGTGCCAGCAGCCTAGGGGTCGGGGTTAGGGGCTATGGCTACACCTTC.

This clonotype showed up just a few times. The chain links TRBV5-4 to TRBJ1-5; no firm D call. There are 15 residues in the CDR3. V was cut by 0 bases and J by 3 bases, with 10 bases left in between. The germline V gene has CDR1 SGHNT and CDR2 YYREEE (reference sequence). The CDR3 reads CASSLDPGHNQPQHF. The CDR3 coding sequence is TGTGCCAGCAGCTTGGATCCGGGTCACAATCAGCCCCAGCATTTT. Complete variable domain (other parts from reference TRBV5-4 and TRBJ1-5): ETGVTQSPTHLIKTRGQQVTLRCSSQSGHNTVSWYQQALGQGPQFIFQYYREEENGRGNFPPRFSGLQFPNYSSELNVNALELDDSALYLCASSLDPGHNQPQHFGDGTRLSIL.

This clonotype is classed as medium-sized. The chain links TRBV24-1 to TRBJ2-3; perhaps TRBD1 as D (5 bases). Germline V gives CDR1 KGHDR, CDR2 SFDVKD. Trimming pared 4 bases from V and 2 bases from J, leaving 9 bases between. The CDR3 runs 14 residues. The CDR3 sequence: CATSEQGSTDTQYF. The CDR3 nucleotides read TGTGCCACCAGTGAGCAGGGATCCACAGATACGCAGTATTTT.

This clonotype is medium-sized by share. The chain links TRBV29-1 to TRBJ2-3; maybe TRBD2 (7 bases). V shed 6 bases and J shed 7 bases, with 20 bases lying between them. CDR1 SQVTM and CDR2 ANQGSEA come from the germline V gene. This CDR3 is 14 amino acids long. The CDR3 coding sequence is TGCAGCGTGGGGTCGCGAGGGGGGGGATATACGCAGTATTTT. The encoded protein is CSVGSRGGGYTQYF.

Ten or more counts support this clonotype. This chain links TRBV19 with TRBJ2-7; TRBD1 aligns across 9 bases. Germline CDR1 is LNHDA and CDR2 is SQIVND (reference sequence). J gave up 4 bases and V 1 base, and 2 bases lay outside the gene matches. The CDR3 is 14 amino acids. CDR3 in DNA: TGTGCCAGTAGTATAGGGACAGGGGCGTACGAGCAGTACTTC. The encoded protein is CASSIGTGAYEQYF.

This clonotype ranks as medium-sized. The rearrangement uses TRBV27 and TRBJ2-7; TRBD2 aligns across 12 bases. This CDR3 spans 16 amino acids. From germline, CDR1 is MNHEY and CDR2 SMNVEV (reference sequence). The ends lost 5 bases at V and 2 bases at J; junction bases unmatched: 7. The CDR3 spells CASSQSASGRAYEQYF. The CDR3 DNA reads TGTGCCAGCAGTCAATCGGCTAGCGGGAGGGCCTACGAGCAGTACTTC.